Below, one TCR beta chain is given with its context. There are 13 residues in the CDR3. CDR1 is MDHEN, CDR2 SYDVKM, per germline. The V end was cut by 7 bases, the J end by 1 base, with 10 bases between. Original data processing: Estimates of nucleated cell counts were drawn from the amplification of reference gene primers. Data came from immunoSEQ multiplex PCR; TCRdb stores just in-frame clones and leaves some out. The V and J calls and clone size were taken over from that table, and D and trimming were inferred from the DNA. This table holds under 200,000 clones, about 82% found once. The data are from a study of blood T cell repertoires in COVID-19. Study in general: Sources were T cells, B-cell-depleted T cells, or PBMCs; the material itself was cDNA or gDNA.

The chain is built from TRBV28 and TRBJ2-5, with D possibly being TRBD1 (5 bases). The material sequenced was PBMCs or T cells enriched from blood (not recorded which). This receptor was taken from a middle-aged man with acute COVID-19. The CDR3 sequence: CASNSGLQETQYF. In DNA, the CDR3 is TGTGCCAGCAACTCAGGGCTCCAAGAGACCCAGTACTTC.